These 13 T cell receptor beta chains were sequenced from one sample in a study of T-cell reconstitution after alpha-beta-depleted transplantation in children (dated by TCRdb to about 2016). Receptor amplification or capture employed PCR. The reads were generated on an Illumina HiSeq 2500. Molecular barcoding was employed in the preparation of TCR libraries, with unique molecular identifiers being used to normalize TCRbeta repertoire quantification. TCRdb cleaned the public reads at Q25 with fastp, built clones with MiXCR and kept in-frame beta chains. When rows share a CDR3 protein, they turn into one entry using the most common DNA and genes. This sample lists about 400,000 distinct CDR3 sequences; roughly 20% were detected once. 3% to 4% of the sample belongs to the ten largest clones. Sample: PBMCs from the stem cell graft donor, taken from the stem cell graft. The source is a human donor who donated a stem cell graft to a child with acute myeloid leukemia.

This clonotype was seen only a few times. J is TRBJ1-1 and V is TRBV6-2 or TRBV6-3; D possibly corresponds to TRBD1 (5 bases). Trimming shortened V by 5 bases and J by 7 bases, and 11 bases separated the two germline ends. Germline values: CDR1 MNHEY, CDR2 SVGEGT. The CDR3 has 12 amino acids. CDR3 residues: CASSDLDIEAFF. The CDR3 nucleotides are TGTGCCAGCAGTGACCTGGACATTGAAGCTTTCTTT.

Many counts were recorded for this clonotype. The V gene is TRBV12-3 or TRBV12-4, the J gene TRBJ1-1; D is possibly TRBD1 (6 bases). The V end lost 7 bases, the J end lost 1 base, and 13 bases lay between the germline ends. The CDR3 runs 14 residues. DNA of the CDR3: TGTGCCAGCACCCCGGGACACTCGAACACTGAAGCTTTCTTT. This encodes CASTPGHSNTEAFF.

This clonotype was recorded many times. The CDR3 here is CASSDWNRYTEAFF. The CDR3 bases are TGTGCCAGCAGTGATTGGAACAGATATACTGAAGCTTTCTTT. The chain combines TRBV25-1 with TRBJ1-1; D is unresolved. Germline values: CDR1 MGHDK, CDR2 SYGVNS. The CDR3 covers 14 residues. Trimming pared 3 bases from V and 5 bases from J, leaving 13 bases between.

Here the CDR3 DNA reads TGTGCCAGCAGCCCGGGACAGGTTGTGGATACGCAGTATTTT. Protein: CASSPGQVVDTQYF. V usage is TRBV12-3 or TRBV12-4 and J usage is TRBJ2-3; 8 nucleotides line up with TRBD1. CDR3 length: 14 amino acids. The V and J ends lost 6 bases and 6 bases, in that order; junction bases with no gene match: 8.

This clonotype turned up a few times. In nucleotides, the CDR3 is TGTGCCAGCAGTTTCCTAGCGGGAGTTCGCGAGCAGTACTTC. Amino acid sequence: CASSFLAGVREQYF. This chain uses TRBV28 with TRBJ2-7; TRBD2 aligns across 10 bases. V dropped 3 bases and J dropped 6; count of bases not matched to a gene: 5. Germline loops: CDR1 MDHEN, CDR2 SYDVKM. CDR3 size: 14 residues. Variable domain in full (rest from reference TRBV28 and TRBJ2-7): DVKVTQSSRYLVKRTGEKVFLECVQDMDHENMFWYRQDPGLGLRLIYFSYDVKMKEKGDIPEGYSVSREKKERFSLILESASTNQTSMYLCASSFLAGVREQYFGPGTRLTVT.

The sample holds a few counts of this clonotype. The chain has TRBV7-2 and TRBJ2-5; D is ambiguous. Germline CDR1 SGHTA, CDR2 FQGNSA. The CDR3 is 16 residues long. Trimming cost V 2 bases and J 0 bases, with 13 bases left between them. The CDR3 region is CASSLLSGPYQETQYF. CDR3 bases: TGTGCCAGCAGCTTATTATCAGGTCCTTACCAAGAGACCCAGTACTTC.

This clonotype came up many times. The chain has TRBV29-1 and TRBJ2-1, with 7 bases fitting TRBD1. The CDR3 totals 12 residues. Germline V lookup: CDR1 SQVTM, CDR2 ANQGSEA. V lost 2 bases to trimming and J lost 6 bases; unmatched junction nucleotides: 1. The CDR3: CSVERGRNEQFF. CDR3 nucleotides: TGCAGCGTTGAAAGGGGGCGCAATGAGCAGTTCTTC.

The gene calls are TRBV11-2 and TRBJ2-1; possible D gene TRBD1, 5 bases. From germline, CDR1 is SGHAT and CDR2 FQNNGV. The CDR3 sequence is 14 residues long. V was pared by 0 bases and J by 9 bases, with 12 bases between. The CDR3 DNA follows: TGTGCCAGCAGCTTAGAAAGGGGAAACGGTGAGCAGTTCTTC. Translation: CASSLERGNGEQFF.

V gene TRBV29-1 combines with J gene TRBJ1-5; D may be TRBD1 (5 bases). Trimming took off 6 bases at V and 0 bases at J, with 12 bases between the two ends. The CDR3 consists of 14 residues. In germline, CDR1 is SQVTM, CDR2 ANQGSEA. The CDR3 sequence is CSVRGLDSNQPQHF. The CDR3 nucleotides are TGCAGCGTCCGGGGCTTGGATAGCAATCAGCCCCAGCATTTT.

This clonotype was seen ten or more times. The J gene is TRBJ1-4, the V gene TRBV28; D perhaps matches TRBD1 (6 bases). The CDR3 has 15 amino acids. Germline CDR1 reads MDHEN; CDR2 reads SYDVKM. Trimming pared 5 bases from V and 3 bases from J, leaving 13 bases between. Written as DNA, the CDR3 is TGTGCCAGCAGTAAGGCGGGGGGCCCTAATGAAAAACTGTTTTTT. Its protein is CASSKAGGPNEKLFF.

The gene calls are TRBV6-2 or TRBV6-3 and TRBJ2-3; perhaps TRBD2 as D (6 bases). The germline V gene has CDR1 MNHEY and CDR2 SVGEGT. V shed 11 bases and J shed 8 bases, with 29 bases lying between them. CDR3 length equals 16 residues. CDR3 DNA: TGTGCCGCCAGCAGTTACGACGGCGGGACCGGGGGTACGCAGTATTTT. This translates into CAASSYDGGTGGTQYF.

This chain links TRBV5-1 with TRBJ2-3; the D gene is possibly TRBD1 (5 bases). Trimming pared 3 bases from V and 6 bases from J, leaving 11 bases between. The CDR3 spans 13 residues. The germline CDR1 and CDR2 sequences are SGHRS and YFSETQ. CDR3 coding DNA: TGCGCCAGCAGCTGGAATCACAGGGATACGCAGTATTTT. Translation gives CASSWNHRDTQYF.

This clonotype has only a few counts. The chain links TRBV15 to TRBJ2-3, with D unclear. V lost 0 bases and J 2 bases, leaving 6 bases between the germline ends. The CDR3 has 14 amino acids. Germline CDR1 and CDR2: LNHNV and YYDKDF (reference sequence). This CDR3 is CATSREGYTDTQYF. The DNA of the CDR3 is TGTGCCACCAGCAGAGAGGGTTACACAGATACGCAGTATTTT.